This T cell receptor beta chain emerged from a study of blood T cell repertoires in COVID-19. Clones were sequenced by immunoSEQ multiplex PCR, and TCRdb holds only the in-frame ones, with some missing. This sample has 55,000 to 80,000 clones; roughly 92% occur once, and the top ten carry about 5.4%. CDR1 and CDR2 (germline): GTSNPN, SVGIG (reference sequence). The CDR3 is made up of 11 amino acids. The V and J ends lost 4 bases and 2 bases respectively, with 5 bases between them. The sequenced material came from peripheral blood. The clonotype originates from a human donor in a cohort sampled during active COVID-19. This chain links TRBV30 with TRBJ2-5; D not certain. CDR3 coding DNA: TGTGCCTGGACAGAACAAGAGACCCAGTACTTC. This encodes CAWTEQETQYF.